The 12 T cell receptor beta chains below were found in one sample sequenced in a study of CD8+CD57+ T cells in acquired aplastic anemia. CDR3 and TCR beta VDJ profiling relied on a genomic DNA template. TCRdb used MiXCR to reprocess the reads, holding one entry per CDR3 protein. The table includes more than 250,000 distinct CDR3 sequences, about 56% detected once. Sequencing used sorted CD4+, CD8+, or CD8+CD57+ T cells (not recorded which) from PBMCs. The receptor source for this set is a human donor with severe aplastic anemia or a healthy control (not recorded which).

This clonotype occurred once. V is TRBV19 and J is TRBJ1-1; D perhaps matches TRBD1 (6 bases). Deletions cut 8 bases from V and 0 bases from J, with 7 bases between. CDR1 is LNHDA, CDR2 SQIVND, per germline (reference sequence). The CDR3 spans 12 residues. The CDR3 spells CASEGVNTEAFF. DNA for the CDR3: TGTGCCAGTGAGGGGGTGAACACTGAAGCTTTCTTT.

This chain connects TRBV19 to TRBJ2-1; possible D gene TRBD2, 5 bases. The CDR3 runs to 15 residues. Germline assignment: CDR1 LNHDA and CDR2 SQIVND (reference sequence). Deletions cut 1 base from V and 3 bases from J, with 10 bases between. As DNA, the CDR3 is TGTGCCAGTAGTATAGGAACTAGTATCTACAATGAGCAGTTCTTC. This gives the protein CASSIGTSIYNEQFF.

The chain carries TRBV5-4 and TRBJ2-7; D is possibly TRBD1 (6 bases). The CDR3 length is 14 residues. V was clipped by 3 bases and J by 7 bases, with 17 bases between them. Looked up from germline, CDR1 is SGHNT and CDR2 is YYREEE (reference sequence). The CDR3 region is CASSSSPQRGEQYF. The DNA for the CDR3 is TGTGCCAGCAGCTCTAGTCCTCAAAGGGGGGAGCAGTACTTC.

This clonotype was detected many times. This chain joins TRBV11-2 and TRBJ1-2; possibly TRBD1 for D (6 bases). Germline lookup yields CDR1 SGHAT and CDR2 FQNNGV. V was pared by 5 bases and J by 3 bases, with 19 bases between. The CDR3 runs to 16 residues. CDR3 DNA: TGTGCCAGCAGCCCCCGGGACATGTACCGCTACTATGGCTACACCTTC. This sequence encodes CASSPRDMYRYYGYTF.

This clonotype appeared a single time. The CDR3 DNA is TGTGCCAGCAGTTACGGCGGGACTGAGCAGTTCTTC. Protein product: CASSYGGTEQFF. The rearrangement joins TRBV6-6 to TRBJ2-1, with D possibly being TRBD2 (6 bases). Trimming took 2 bases from V and 9 from J, leaving 8 bases between them. The CDR3 is 12 residues long. Per the germline V gene, CDR1 is MNHNY and CDR2 is SVGAGI (reference sequence).

This clonotype has more than one count but fewer than ten. V is TRBV10-3 and J is TRBJ1-4; D not resolved. The CDR3 length is 13 residues. CDR1 is ENHRY and CDR2 is SYGVKD in the germline V gene. The ends were cut back, 10 bases at V and 6 bases at J, with 15 bases in the middle. CDR3 sequence reads: CATRGGEDEKLFF. The CDR3, as DNA: TGTGCCACCCGAGGAGGCGAAGATGAAAAACTGTTTTTT.

The rearrangement links TRBV29-1 to TRBJ1-4; D is perhaps TRBD1 (6 bases). There are 13 residues in the CDR3. The germline CDR1 and CDR2 sequences are SQVTM and ANQGSEA. Trimming cost V 6 bases and J 10 bases, with 18 bases left between them. CDR3 nucleotides: TGCAGCGTCCTCAAAGTACAGGGTTCAAAACTGTTTTTT. It encodes CSVLKVQGSKLFF.

About this clonotype itself: An end of the junction does not agree with germline; a read error may underlie this. V gene TRBV7-2 combines with J gene TRBJ1-4, with 7 positions matching TRBD1. Germline CDR1 SGHTA, CDR2 FQGNSA. CDR3 size: 15 residues. Here the CDR3 DNA reads TGTGCCAGCAGCTTAGGACAGGGCGTTGTGGAAAGACTGTTTTTT. Its protein is CASSLGQGVVERLFF. The complete variable domain, with remaining parts taken from reference TRBV7-2 and TRBJ1-4, reads GAGVSQSPSNKVTEKGKDVELRCDPISGHTALYWYRQSLGQGLEFLIYFQGNSAPDKSGLPSDRFSAERTGGSVSTLTIQRTQQEDSAVYLCASSLGQGVVERLFFGSGTQLSVL.

The chain uses TRBV20-1 and TRBJ2-3, with 8 bases matching TRBD2. This CDR3 is built from 14 residues. V lost 3 bases to trimming and J lost 4 bases; unmatched junction nucleotides: 6. The germline CDR1 and CDR2 sequences are DFQATT and SNEGSKA (reference sequence). CDR3 DNA: TGCAGTGCTAGTCGGGGGGGGGCCTCAGATACGCAGTATTTT. Its translation is CSASRGGASDTQYF.

This clonotype was seen repeatedly, ten times or more. The chain recombines TRBV28 with TRBJ2-7; perhaps TRBD1 as D (6 bases). The V end lost 2 bases, the J end lost 0 bases, and 14 bases lay between the germline ends. CDR1 is MDHEN and CDR2 is SYDVKM in the germline V gene. The CDR3 runs 16 residues. The CDR3 region has the DNA TGTGCCAGCAGTTTAAGCCGACAGGTTTTCTCCTACGAGCAGTACTTC. Residues: CASSLSRQVFSYEQYF.

This clonotype has ten or more counts. J is TRBJ1-3 and V is TRBV6-6; D not certain. This CDR3 contains 14 residues. The germline CDR1 and CDR2 sequences are MNHNY and SVGAGI (reference sequence). V was pared by 7 bases and J by 2 bases, with 12 bases between. For the CDR3, the DNA is TGTGCCAGCAAGCAGCAGGATGCTGGAAACACCATATATTTT. This gives the protein CASKQQDAGNTIYF.

V and J are TRBV20-1 and TRBJ2-5; 7 positions agree with TRBD2. Germline assignment: CDR1 DFQATT and CDR2 SNEGSKA (reference sequence). The CDR3 has 12 amino acids. J lost 4 bases, V lost 1 base, and 0 bases had no gene match. This chain's CDR3 is CSARAGGETQYF. CDR3 coding DNA: TGCAGTGCTAGAGCGGGAGGAGAGACCCAGTACTTC.